What follows is one T cell receptor beta chain and its context. This record comes from a study of technical replicates of blood from a handful of donors. Clones were sequenced by immunoSEQ multiplex PCR, and TCRdb holds only the in-frame ones, with some missing. This table has 65,000 to 95,000 clones, about 89% appearing once. This clonotype was sampled from a human donor in good health. Sample: T cells isolated from PBMCs.

The CDR3 region has the DNA TGTGCCAGCAGCGTACGAACGGCAGATACGCAGTATTTT. It yields the protein CASSVRTADTQYF. The chain employs TRBV9 and TRBJ2-3; D call uncertain. Per germline, CDR1 SGDLS and CDR2 YYNGEE. Trimming cost V 1 base and J 4 bases, with 7 bases left between them. This CDR3 contains 13 residues.